The 17 T cell receptor beta chains presented below share a single source sample, sequenced in a study of Graves' ophthalmopathy and Graves' hyperthyroidism. RNA transcripts served as template for amplifying TCR beta CDR3 sequences. Amplification began with first-round RT-PCR using HTBI primers, then second-round multiplex PCR was performed. Each CDR3 protein gets one entry after TCRdb re-called the multiplex PCR reads with MiXCR. The sample consists of some 390,000 distinct CDR3 sequences, approximately 20% of them appearing once. The sequencing sample was made of peripheral blood. The receptors were sampled from a woman aged 18-35 years with Graves' ophthalmopathy.

V gene TRBV6-1 combines with J gene TRBJ2-7; 7 nucleotides line up with TRBD1. With V trimmed by 5 bases and J by 7 bases, 11 bases remained unmatched. Germline CDR1 reads MNHNS; CDR2 reads SASEGT. The CDR3 covers 14 residues. CDR3 DNA: TGTGCCAGCAGTACCCGGGACAGCCCTAAGGAGCAGTACTTC. Translation: CASSTRDSPKEQYF.

This clonotype has at least ten counts. Sequence at one end of the junction differs from germline and may be a read error. The J gene is TRBJ2-2, the V gene TRBV28; D ambiguous. This CDR3 spans 14 amino acids. The germline V gene encodes CDR1 MDHEN and CDR2 SYDVKM. The CDR3, as DNA: TGTGTCAGCAGTTCCAGTTATAACACCGGGGAGCTGTTTTTT. It yields the protein CVSSSSYNTGELFF.

This clonotype appeared many times. The rearrangement links TRBV6-1 to TRBJ2-7; 8 positions match TRBD1. CDR3 length equals 13 residues. The germline V gene encodes CDR1 MNHNS and CDR2 SASEGT. V lost 5 bases and J lost 6; bases outside the gene matches: 6. CDR3 loop: CASSRQGAGEQYF. CDR3 DNA: TGTGCCAGCAGTAGGCAGGGGGCAGGCGAGCAGTACTTC.

This clonotype occurred many times. The genes are TRBV5-5 and TRBJ1-5; D ambiguous. The CDR3 is made up of 17 amino acids. Trimming pared 0 bases from V and 0 bases from J, leaving 13 bases between. Germline CDR1 reads SGHKS; CDR2 reads YYEKEE (reference sequence). CDR3 loop: CASSLVQSTHSNQPQHF. The DNA of the CDR3 is TGTGCCAGCAGCTTGGTACAGTCGACCCATAGCAATCAGCCCCAGCATTTT.

This clonotype was found many times. The J gene is TRBJ1-1, the V gene TRBV12-3 or TRBV12-4; D may be TRBD1 (5 bases). Trimming left V 6 bases short and J 2 bases short, with 13 bases between. The CDR3 has 14 residues. The CDR3 reads CASRPPGFNTEAFF. In nucleotides, the CDR3 is TGTGCCAGCAGACCTCCAGGGTTTAACACTGAAGCTTTCTTT.

This clonotype was seen many times. J is TRBJ2-2 and V is TRBV12-3 or TRBV12-4; D gene ambiguous. V dropped 3 bases and J dropped 5 bases, with 13 bases sitting between them. The length of the CDR3 is 15 residues. CDR3 region: CASSFGWGGTGELFF. In DNA form, the CDR3 reads TGTGCCAGCAGTTTTGGGTGGGGTGGGACCGGGGAGCTGTTTTTT.

Turning to this clonotype: A read error is possible here, since a much larger clone lies one base away. V gene TRBV11-1 combines with J gene TRBJ1-1, with D tentatively TRBD1 (6 bases). The CDR3 length is 17 residues. Germline V gene sequence: CDR1 SGHAT, CDR2 FQDESV (reference sequence). V shed 1 base and J shed 3 bases, with 18 bases lying between them. The CDR3 nucleotides read TGTGCCAGCAGCTTAGAGGGGGTTTGGGGATGGGACACTGAAGCTTTCTTT. Translated: CASSLEGVWGWDTEAFF.

This clonotype was seen ten or more times. The chain employs TRBV12-3 or TRBV12-4 and TRBJ1-1, with a tentative D call TRBD1 (5 bases). The germline V and J ends were trimmed by 6 bases and 5 bases, with 19 bases remaining between them. The CDR3 totals 15 residues. Here the CDR3 DNA reads TGTGCCAGCAGCCCTGAGACAGCGAGGCTAACTGAAGCTTTCTTT. Encoded protein: CASSPETARLTEAFF.

In this sample, this clonotype turned up many times. This chain joins TRBV6-1 and TRBJ2-7; 10 nucleotides match TRBD1. The germline gives CDR1 MNHNS, CDR2 SASEGT. This CDR3 has 14 amino acids. The junction had 7 bases not matched to a gene; V was cut back by 4 bases and J by 7 bases. The CDR3: CASSGDRGRGEQYF. The CDR3 DNA is TGTGCCAGCAGTGGCGACAGGGGGCGAGGGGAGCAGTACTTC.

This clonotype has ten or more counts. Relative to the germline gene, one junction end is altered; a read error may explain this. In nucleotides, the CDR3 is TGCAGTGCTAGAGATGTACCTCAAGGGACCCAGTACTTC. Its translation: CSARDVPQGTQYF. The rearrangement links TRBV20-1 to TRBJ2-5; D gene uncertain. Per the germline V gene, CDR1 is DFQATT and CDR2 is SNEGSKA (reference sequence). The CDR3 totals 13 residues.

This clonotype was recorded at least ten times. The genes are TRBV6-1 and TRBJ1-5; TRBD1 might be the D (5 bases). Germline CDR1 MNHNS, CDR2 SASEGT. The V end was cut by 4 bases, the J end by 3 bases, with 13 bases between. This CDR3 spans 15 amino acids. The CDR3 coding sequence is TGTGCCAGCAGTGCGGTGGGGGGGTACAATCAGCCCCAGCATTTT. This translates into CASSAVGGYNQPQHF.

There are many counts of this clonotype. V usage is TRBV6-1 and J usage is TRBJ1-1; the D is unclear. Germline V CDR1 and CDR2: MNHNS, SASEGT. The CDR3 runs 12 residues. Deletions cut 8 bases from V and 8 bases from J, with 15 bases between. The CDR3 loop reads CASRTESREAFF. Here the CDR3 DNA reads TGTGCCAGCCGGACGGAATCCCGGGAAGCTTTCTTT.

For this clonotype: A read error may account for a junction end that differs from germline. The gene calls are TRBV6-1 and TRBJ1-1; 7 bases fit TRBD1. Per germline, CDR1 MNHNS and CDR2 SASEGT. The CDR3 has 12 amino acids. The CDR3 spells CASSPPGGEALF. The CDR3 bases are TGTGCCAGCAGTCCGCCAGGGGGGGAAGCTTTATTT.

The genes are TRBV6-5 and TRBJ2-7; TRBD1 matches 7 bases. The germline gives CDR1 MNHEY, CDR2 SVGAGI. The V gene end was trimmed by 4 bases and the J gene end by 2 bases; junction bases not matched to a gene: 8. The CDR3 extends over 15 amino acids. CDR3 coding DNA: TGTGCCAGCAGTTCCTCCAGGGACAGCCCCTACGAGCAGTACTTC. Translating gives CASSSSRDSPYEQYF.

CDR3 residues: CASSAPGLGYTF. The CDR3 DNA sequence: TGTGCCAGCAGCGCCCCGGGACTTGGCTACACCTTC. The chain employs TRBV6-1 and TRBJ1-2; weak D call: TRBD1 (5 bases). CDR1 and CDR2 (germline): MNHNS, SASEGT. Trimming left V 6 bases short and J 7 bases short, with 12 bases between. The CDR3 loop spans 12 amino acids.

This clonotype was recorded at least ten times. The J gene is TRBJ1-3, the V gene TRBV20-1, with D possibly being TRBD1 (5 bases). The length of the CDR3 is 15 residues. Germline V gene lookup returns CDR1 DFQATT and CDR2 SNEGSKA (reference sequence). The V end was cut by 3 bases, the J end by 4 bases, with 16 bases between. CDR3 coding DNA: TGCAGTGCTAGTTGGATGGGGGGAGGAGGAAACACCATATATTTT. Protein sequence: CSASWMGGGGNTIYF.

This clonotype was detected ten times or more. The V gene is TRBV15, the J gene TRBJ2-7, with 9 bases lining up with TRBD2. In germline, CDR1 is LNHNV, CDR2 YYDKDF (reference sequence). The CDR3 is made up of 17 amino acids. V lost 0 bases to trimming and J lost 0 bases; unmatched junction nucleotides: 6. In nucleotides, the CDR3 is TGTGCCACCAGCAGAGATGGTATAGCGGGAGTCTCCTACGAGCAGTACTTC. This translates into CATSRDGIAGVSYEQYF.